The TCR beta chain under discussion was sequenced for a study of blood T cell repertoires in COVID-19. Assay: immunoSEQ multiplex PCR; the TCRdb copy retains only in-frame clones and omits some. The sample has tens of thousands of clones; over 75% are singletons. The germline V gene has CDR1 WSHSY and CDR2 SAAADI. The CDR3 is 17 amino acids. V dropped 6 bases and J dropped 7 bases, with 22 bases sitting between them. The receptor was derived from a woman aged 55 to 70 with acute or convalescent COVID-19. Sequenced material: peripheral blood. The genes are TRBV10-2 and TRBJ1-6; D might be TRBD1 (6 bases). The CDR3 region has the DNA TGCGCCAGCAGCGCAACCTCGACAGGTACCGGGAATTCACCCCTCCACTTT. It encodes CASSATSTGTGNSPLHF.